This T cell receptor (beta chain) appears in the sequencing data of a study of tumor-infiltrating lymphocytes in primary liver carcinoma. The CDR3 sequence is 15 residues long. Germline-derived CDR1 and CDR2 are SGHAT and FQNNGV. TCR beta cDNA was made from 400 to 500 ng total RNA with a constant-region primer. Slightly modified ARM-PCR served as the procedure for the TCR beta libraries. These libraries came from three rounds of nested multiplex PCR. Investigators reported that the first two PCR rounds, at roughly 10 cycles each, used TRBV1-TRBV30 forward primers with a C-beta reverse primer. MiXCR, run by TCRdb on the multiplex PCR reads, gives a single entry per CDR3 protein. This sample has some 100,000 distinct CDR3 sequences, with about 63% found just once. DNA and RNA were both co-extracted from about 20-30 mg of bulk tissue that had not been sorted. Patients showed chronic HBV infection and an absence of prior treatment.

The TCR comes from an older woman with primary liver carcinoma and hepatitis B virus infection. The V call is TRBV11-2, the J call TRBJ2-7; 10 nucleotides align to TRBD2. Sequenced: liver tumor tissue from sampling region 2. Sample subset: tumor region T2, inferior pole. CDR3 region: CVSSRAGLAVYEQYF. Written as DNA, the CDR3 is TGTGTTAGCAGCCGTGCCGGACTAGCGGTTTACGAGCAGTACTTC.